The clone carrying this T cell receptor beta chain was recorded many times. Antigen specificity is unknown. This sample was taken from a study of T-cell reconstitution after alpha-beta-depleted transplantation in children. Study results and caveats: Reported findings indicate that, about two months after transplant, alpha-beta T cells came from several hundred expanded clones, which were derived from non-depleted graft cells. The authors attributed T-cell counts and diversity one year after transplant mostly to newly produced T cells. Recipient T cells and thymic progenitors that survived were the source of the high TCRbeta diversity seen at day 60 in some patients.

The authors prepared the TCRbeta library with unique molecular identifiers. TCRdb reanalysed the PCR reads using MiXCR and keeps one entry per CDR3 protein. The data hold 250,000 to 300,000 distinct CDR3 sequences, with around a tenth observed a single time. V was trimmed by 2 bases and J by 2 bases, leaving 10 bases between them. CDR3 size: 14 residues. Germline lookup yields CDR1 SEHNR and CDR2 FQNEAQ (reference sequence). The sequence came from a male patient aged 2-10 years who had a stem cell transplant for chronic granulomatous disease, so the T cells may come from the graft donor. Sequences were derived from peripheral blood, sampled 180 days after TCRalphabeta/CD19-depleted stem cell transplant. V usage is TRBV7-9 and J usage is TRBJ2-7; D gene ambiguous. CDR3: CASSLLGQPYEQYF. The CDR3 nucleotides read TGTGCCAGCAGCTTACTTGGGCAGCCCTACGAGCAGTACTTC.